In its sample, the clone carrying this T cell receptor (beta chain) is medium-sized. Its matching antigen is unknown. The sorted Tregs were CD4+CD25+CD127-/low cells. Overall study results and limits: Tumor-infiltrating Treg TCR alpha and beta sequences overlapped most with tumor naive CD4+ T cells, then blood naive. The TCR gene usage of tumor memory CD4+ T cells clustered together with blood and lymph node memory CD4+ cells and with lymph node naive CD4+ cells.

TRBV12-4/TRBJ1-2 clonotypes were amplified with adaptor-ligated barcode primers. TCRdb independently ran MiXCR on the multiplex PCR reads; one entry per CDR3 protein. The sample shows approximately 570 distinct CDR3 sequences, roughly 4% of them seen only once. CDR3 length: 14 residues. V lost 5 bases, J lost 4 bases, and 7 bases stayed unmatched. The V call is TRBV12-3 or TRBV12-4, the J call TRBJ1-2, with TRBD1 matching 7 bases. The sample was Tregs sorted from blood. This sequence was found in a female donor with breast cancer. CDR3 nucleotide sequence: TGTGCCAGCAGTAATAGACAGGGTCCCTATGGCTACACCTTC. Translation: CASSNRQGPYGYTF.